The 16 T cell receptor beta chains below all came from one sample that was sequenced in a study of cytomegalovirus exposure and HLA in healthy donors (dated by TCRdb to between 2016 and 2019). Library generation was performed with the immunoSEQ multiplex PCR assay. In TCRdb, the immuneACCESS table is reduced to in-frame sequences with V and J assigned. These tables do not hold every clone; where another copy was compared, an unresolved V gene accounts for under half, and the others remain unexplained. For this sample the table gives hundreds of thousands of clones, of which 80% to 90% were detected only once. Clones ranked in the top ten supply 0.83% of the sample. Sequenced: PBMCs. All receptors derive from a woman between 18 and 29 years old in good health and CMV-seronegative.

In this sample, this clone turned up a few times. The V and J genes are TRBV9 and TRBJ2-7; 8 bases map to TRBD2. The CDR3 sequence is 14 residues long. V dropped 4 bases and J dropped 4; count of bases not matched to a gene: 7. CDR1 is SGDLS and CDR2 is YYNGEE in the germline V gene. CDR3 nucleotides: TGTGCCAGCAGCCCGGGGCTAGCGGGTTACGAGCAGTACTTC. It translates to CASSPGLAGYEQYF.

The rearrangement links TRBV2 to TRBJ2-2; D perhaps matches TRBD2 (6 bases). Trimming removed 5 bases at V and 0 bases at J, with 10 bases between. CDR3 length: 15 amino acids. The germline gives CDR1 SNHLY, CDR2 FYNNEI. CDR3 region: CASSPGRTNTGELFF. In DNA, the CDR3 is TGTGCCAGCAGTCCCGGGAGAACGAACACCGGGGAGCTGTTTTTT.

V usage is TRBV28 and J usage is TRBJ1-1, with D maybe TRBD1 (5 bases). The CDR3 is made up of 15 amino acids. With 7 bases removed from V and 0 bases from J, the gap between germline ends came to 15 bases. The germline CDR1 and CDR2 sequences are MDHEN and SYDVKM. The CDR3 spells CASKGARNLNTEAFF. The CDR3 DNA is TGTGCCAGCAAAGGGGCACGGAACCTGAACACTGAAGCTTTCTTT. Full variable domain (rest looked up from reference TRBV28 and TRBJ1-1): DVKVTQSSRYLVKRTGEKVFLECVQDMDHENMFWYRQDPGLGLRLIYFSYDVKMKEKGDIPEGYSVSREKKERFSLILESASTNQTSMYLCASKGARNLNTEAFFGQGTRLTVV.

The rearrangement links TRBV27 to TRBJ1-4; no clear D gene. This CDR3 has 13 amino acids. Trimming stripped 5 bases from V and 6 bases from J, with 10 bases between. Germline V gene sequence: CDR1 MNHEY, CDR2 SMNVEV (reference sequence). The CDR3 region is CASSPGSHEKLFF. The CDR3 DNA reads TGTGCCAGCAGTCCCGGGAGCCATGAAAAACTGTTTTTT.

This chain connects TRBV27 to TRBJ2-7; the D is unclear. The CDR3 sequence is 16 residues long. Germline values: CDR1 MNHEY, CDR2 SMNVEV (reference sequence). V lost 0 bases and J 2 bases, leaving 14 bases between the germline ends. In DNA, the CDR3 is TGTGCCAGCAGTTTATCGAGGAACCCACCTACCTACGAGCAGTACTTC. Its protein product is CASSLSRNPPTYEQYF.

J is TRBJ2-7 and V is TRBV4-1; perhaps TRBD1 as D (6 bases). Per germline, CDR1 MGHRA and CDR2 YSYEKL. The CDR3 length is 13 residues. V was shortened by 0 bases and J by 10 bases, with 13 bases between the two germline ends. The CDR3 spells CASSQDLGAIQYF. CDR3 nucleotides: TGCGCCAGCAGCCAAGATCTGGGGGCGATTCAGTACTTC.

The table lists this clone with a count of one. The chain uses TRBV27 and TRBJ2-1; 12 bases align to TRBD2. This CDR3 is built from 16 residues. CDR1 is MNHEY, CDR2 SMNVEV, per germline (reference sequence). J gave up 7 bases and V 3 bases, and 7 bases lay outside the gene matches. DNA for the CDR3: TGTGCCAGCAGTTTGCTAGCGGGAGGGTTTGTTAATGAGCAGTTCTTC. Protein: CASSLLAGGFVNEQFF.

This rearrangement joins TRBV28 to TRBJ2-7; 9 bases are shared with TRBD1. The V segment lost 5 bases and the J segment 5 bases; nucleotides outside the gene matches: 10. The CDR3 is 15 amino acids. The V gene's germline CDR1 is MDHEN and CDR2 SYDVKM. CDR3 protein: CASSAGGTGRHEQYF. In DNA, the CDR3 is TGTGCCAGCAGTGCCGGCGGGACAGGGAGGCACGAGCAGTACTTC.

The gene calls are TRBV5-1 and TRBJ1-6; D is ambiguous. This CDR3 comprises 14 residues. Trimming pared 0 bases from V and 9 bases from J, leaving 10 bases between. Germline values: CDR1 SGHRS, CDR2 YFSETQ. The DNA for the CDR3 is TGCGCCAGCAGCTTGGAGGAGTTGGGTTCACCCCTCCACTTT. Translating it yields CASSLEELGSPLHF.

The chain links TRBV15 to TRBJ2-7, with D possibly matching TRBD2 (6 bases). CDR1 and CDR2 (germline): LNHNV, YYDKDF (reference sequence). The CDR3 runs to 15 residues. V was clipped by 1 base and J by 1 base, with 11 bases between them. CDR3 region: CATSRGSGPSYEQYF. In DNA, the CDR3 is TGTGCCACCAGCAGAGGAAGCGGGCCTTCCTACGAGCAGTACTTC.

DNA for the CDR3: TGTGCCTGGTCCCAGCGGGAGCTCCCCTACAATGAGCAGTTCTTC. Its protein product is CAWSQRELPYNEQFF. The V call is TRBV30, the J call TRBJ2-1; 8 bases fit TRBD2. The germline V gene encodes CDR1 GTSNPN and CDR2 SVGIG (reference sequence). This CDR3 spans 15 amino acids. Unmatched junction bases numbered 8, after V lost 5 bases and J lost 2 bases.

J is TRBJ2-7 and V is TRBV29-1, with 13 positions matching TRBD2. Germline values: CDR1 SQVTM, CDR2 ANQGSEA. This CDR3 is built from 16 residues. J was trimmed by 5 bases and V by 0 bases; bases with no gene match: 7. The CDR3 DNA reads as TGCAGCGTTGAAGACCGGGGACTAGCGGGGTCCAACGAGCAGTACTTC. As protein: CSVEDRGLAGSNEQYF.

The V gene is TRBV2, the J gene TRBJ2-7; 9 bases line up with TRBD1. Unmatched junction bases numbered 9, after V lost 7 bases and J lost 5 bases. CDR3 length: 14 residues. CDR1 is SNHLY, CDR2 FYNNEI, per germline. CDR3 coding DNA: TGTGCCAGCATTATGGACAGGGGTGGCCACGAGCAGTACTTC. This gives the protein CASIMDRGGHEQYF.

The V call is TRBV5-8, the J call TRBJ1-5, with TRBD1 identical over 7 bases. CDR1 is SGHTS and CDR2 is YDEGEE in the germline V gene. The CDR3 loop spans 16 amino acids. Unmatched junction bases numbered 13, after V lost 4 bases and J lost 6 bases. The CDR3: CASSAAPTGFGQPQHF. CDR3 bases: TGTGCCAGCAGCGCTGCCCCGACAGGGTTTGGTCAGCCCCAGCATTTT. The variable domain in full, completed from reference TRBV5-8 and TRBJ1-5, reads EAGVTQSPTHLIKTRGQQATLRCSPISGHTSVYWYQQALGLGLQFLLWYDEGEERNRGNFPPRFSGRQFPNYSSELNVNALELEDSALYLCASSAAPTGFGQPQHFGDGTRLSIL.

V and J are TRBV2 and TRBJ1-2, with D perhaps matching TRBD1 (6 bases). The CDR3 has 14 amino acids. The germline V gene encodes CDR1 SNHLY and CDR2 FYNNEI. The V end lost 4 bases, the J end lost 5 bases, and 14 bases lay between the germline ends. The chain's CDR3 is CASSVTGTRYGYTF. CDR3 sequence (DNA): TGTGCCAGCAGTGTAACAGGGACGAGGTATGGCTACACCTTC.

The CDR3 reads CATQRLEEETQYF. In DNA, the CDR3 is TGTGCCACCCAAAGGTTGGAGGAAGAGACCCAGTACTTC. This chain links TRBV15 with TRBJ2-5; tentatively, D is TRBD2 (5 bases). Trimming pared 8 bases from V and 3 bases from J, leaving 13 bases between. Germline lookup yields CDR1 LNHNV and CDR2 YYDKDF (reference sequence). This CDR3 comprises 13 residues.